One sample yielded the 19 T cell receptor beta chains listed below, sequenced in a study of blood T cell repertoires in COVID-19 (TCRdb year 2020). The library relied on the immunoSEQ multiplex PCR assay. What TCRdb holds here is the immuneACCESS table cut down to in-frame rearrangements. Part of the clones is not present; checked against another copy, under half of the missing clones reflect an unresolved V gene, and the others are unexplained. The sample table contains 95,000 to 110,000 clones; only one count was recorded for roughly nine tenths of them. The ten largest clones take up more than 5.5% of the sample. The sample taken for sequencing was peripheral blood. These receptors all stem from a human donor in a cohort sampled during active COVID-19.

V usage is TRBV2 and J usage is TRBJ1-2; D is possibly TRBD1 (6 bases). V lost 8 bases, J lost 4 bases, and 17 bases lay in between. Looked up from germline, CDR1 is SNHLY and CDR2 is FYNNEI. The CDR3 spans 14 residues. The DNA for the CDR3 is TGTGCCAGCGGGGATGACAGGCGGGCCTATGGCTACACCTTC. Translation: CASGDDRRAYGYTF.

The CDR3 protein is CASSDFSRGQISETQYF. The CDR3 DNA sequence: TGTGCCAGCAGTGATTTCTCTAGGGGACAGATATCGGAGACCCAGTACTTC. The J gene is TRBJ2-5, the V gene TRBV2, with 7 bases aligning to TRBD1. Germline CDR1 is SNHLY and CDR2 is FYNNEI. With V trimmed by 3 bases and J by 5 bases, 15 bases remained unmatched. This CDR3 comprises 17 residues.

The DNA for the CDR3 is TGTGCCAGTAGCGATTACCGGGACACCTCGAGCAGGAACACTGAAGCTTTCTTT. It is translated as CASSDYRDTSSRNTEAFF. The rearrangement uses TRBV19 and TRBJ1-1; tentative D call: TRBD1 (6 bases). Germline values: CDR1 LNHDA, CDR2 SQIVND (reference sequence). The CDR3 contains 18 residues. V was shortened by 6 bases and J by 1 base, with 24 bases between the two germline ends.

V is TRBV9 and J is TRBJ2-7; TRBD1 agrees at 10 bases. The V gene end was trimmed by 4 bases and the J gene end by 0 bases; junction bases not matched to a gene: 4. The CDR3 runs to 15 residues. Germline lookup yields CDR1 SGDLS and CDR2 YYNGEE. CDR3: CASSPRQGASYEQYF. The CDR3 DNA reads TGTGCCAGCAGCCCTAGACAGGGGGCCTCCTACGAGCAGTACTTC.

This sequence joins TRBV7-8 and TRBJ1-2; 9 bases agree with TRBD1. CDR1 and CDR2 from the germline V gene are SGHVS and FQNEAQ. The length of the CDR3 is 17 residues. V was clipped by 1 base and J by 5 bases; unmatched bases: 11. Written as DNA, the CDR3 is TGTGCCAGCAGCTTAGATAGCTCGGGACAGGGATTTTATGGCTACACCTTC. Protein: CASSLDSSGQGFYGYTF.

The rearrangement joins TRBV2 to TRBJ2-3, with D tentatively TRBD1 (6 bases). The V end lost 6 bases, the J end lost 6 bases, and 7 bases lay between the germline ends. Germline V gene lookup returns CDR1 SNHLY and CDR2 FYNNEI. The CDR3 spans 11 residues. The CDR3, as DNA: TGTGCCAGCAGGAGGGGGGATACGCAGTATTTT. Translation gives CASRRGDTQYF. Full variable domain (outside the CDR3, taken from reference TRBV2 and TRBJ2-3): EPEVTQTPSHQVTQMGQEVILRCVPISNHLYFYWYRQILGQKVEFLVSFYNNEISEKSEIFDDQFSVERPDGSNFTLKIRSTKLEDSAMYFCASRRGDTQYFGPGTRLTVL.

The chain employs TRBV29-1 and TRBJ2-1; 13 positions match TRBD2. The CDR3 spans 16 residues. Unmatched junction bases numbered 2, after V lost 0 bases and J lost 3 bases. The germline CDR1 and CDR2 sequences are SQVTM and ANQGSEA. CDR3 amino acids: CSVEEGLAGNYNEQFF. Here the CDR3 DNA reads TGCAGCGTTGAAGAGGGACTAGCGGGAAACTACAATGAGCAGTTCTTC.

This chain uses TRBV28 with TRBJ1-6, with D possibly being TRBD1 (5 bases). With 7 bases removed from V and 1 base from J, the gap between germline ends came to 23 bases. Germline V lookup: CDR1 MDHEN, CDR2 SYDVKM. The CDR3 sequence is 19 residues long. The CDR3 loop is CASNTRLVGVGSYNSPLHF. CDR3 in DNA: TGTGCCAGCAACACCCGGTTGGTAGGGGTTGGTTCCTATAATTCACCCCTCCACTTT. The variable domain in full, completed from reference TRBV28 and TRBJ1-6, reads DVKVTQSSRYLVKRTGEKVFLECVQDMDHENMFWYRQDPGLGLRLIYFSYDVKMKEKGDIPEGYSVSREKKERFSLILESASTNQTSMYLCASNTRLVGVGSYNSPLHFGNGTRLTVT.

J is TRBJ2-1 and V is TRBV6-5; TRBD2 is a possible D gene (6 bases). The CDR3 runs 15 residues. Germline assignment: CDR1 MNHEY and CDR2 SVGAGI. The V end lost 6 bases, the J end lost 0 bases, and 12 bases lay between the germline ends. Written as DNA, the CDR3 is TGTGCCAGCAGCTATAGCGGCGGCTCCTACAATGAGCAGTTCTTC. This codes for CASSYSGGSYNEQFF.

This clone showed up just a few times. This rearrangement joins TRBV6-6 to TRBJ2-7; 7 bases match TRBD1. Germline V gene sequence: CDR1 MNHNY, CDR2 SVGAGI (reference sequence). This CDR3 is 14 amino acids long. J lost 2 bases, V lost 5 bases, and 6 bases had no gene match. Here the CDR3 DNA reads TGTGCCAGCAGTCAGAGGGACAGAACCTACGAGCAGTACTTC. Translating it yields CASSQRDRTYEQYF.

The chain is built from TRBV7-9 and TRBJ1-3; 8 bases align to TRBD1. Germline V gene data show CDR1 as SEHNR and CDR2 as FQNEAQ (reference sequence). The CDR3 contains 15 residues. With 4 bases clipped from V and 0 bases from J, the junction kept 2 bases outside the gene matches. The CDR3 nucleotides read TGTGCCAGCAGCTCACAGGGGGTCTCTGGAAACACCATATATTTT. It is translated as CASSSQGVSGNTIYF.

This chain links TRBV24-1 with TRBJ2-1, with TRBD1 as a possible D gene (6 bases). Germline CDR1 reads KGHDR; CDR2 reads SFDVKD. Trimming stripped 2 bases from V and 3 bases from J, with 13 bases between. The CDR3 loop spans 16 amino acids. CDR3 loop: CATSDSRGIGYNEQFF. CDR3 in DNA: TGTGCCACCAGTGATTCTAGGGGGATTGGCTACAATGAGCAGTTCTTC.

This rearrangement joins TRBV20-1 to TRBJ2-1, with D possibly matching TRBD2 (6 bases). This CDR3 comprises 10 residues. The germline V gene encodes CDR1 DFQATT and CDR2 SNEGSKA (reference sequence). CDR3 nucleotides: TGCAGCGCCTCCCGGGGGGAGCAGTTCTTC. This gives the protein CSASRGEQFF.

The V and J genes are TRBV6-1 and TRBJ1-6; D unclear. V shed 1 base and J shed 16 bases, with 14 bases lying between them. Germline CDR1 and CDR2: MNHNS and SASEGT. This CDR3 has 13 residues. CDR3 sequence: CASSEGGSIRLHF. The DNA for the CDR3 is TGTGCCAGCAGTGAAGGTGGCAGTATAAGACTCCACTTT.

The CDR3 spells CASSVGTSGTGQYF. The CDR3 nucleotides read TGTGCCAGCAGCGTAGGGACTAGCGGCACGGGACAGTACTTC. The chain uses TRBV9 and TRBJ2-7, with 10 bases that match TRBD2. Trimming at V came to 0 bases and at J to 10 bases, leaving 7 bases not matched to a gene. This CDR3 is built from 14 residues. Germline CDR1 and CDR2: SGDLS and YYNGEE.

The chain recombines TRBV6-5 with TRBJ2-7; 7 bases match TRBD1. This CDR3 region has 14 residues. The V and J ends lost 3 bases and 3 bases, in that order; junction bases with no gene match: 5. CDR1 and CDR2 (germline): MNHEY, SVGAGI. The DNA for the CDR3 is TGTGCCAGCAGTTATGAGGGGGCCAACTACGAGCAGTACTTC. Translation: CASSYEGANYEQYF.

The chain has TRBV9 and TRBJ1-3, with D hard to call. Germline CDR1 SGDLS, CDR2 YYNGEE. This CDR3 contains 13 residues. Trimming took off 3 bases at V and 2 bases at J, with 6 bases between the two ends. The chain's CDR3 is CASSAPAGNTIYF. The DNA of the CDR3 is TGTGCCAGCAGCGCTCCGGCTGGAAACACCATATATTTT.

V gene TRBV2 combines with J gene TRBJ1-5; maybe TRBD1 (6 bases). CDR1 is SNHLY and CDR2 is FYNNEI in the germline V gene. The CDR3 runs to 15 residues. Trimming removed 10 bases from V and 3 bases from J, with 19 bases in between. CDR3 protein: CATRQVGNANQPQHF. CDR3 DNA sequence: TGTGCCACCCGACAGGTGGGGAATGCCAATCAGCCCCAGCATTTT. Combining the CDR3 with reference TRBV2 and TRBJ1-5 gives the whole variable domain EPEVTQTPSHQVTQMGQEVILRCVPISNHLYFYWYRQILGQKVEFLVSFYNNEISEKSEIFDDQFSVERPDGSNFTLKIRSTKLEDSAMYFCATRQVGNANQPQHFGDGTRLSIL.

The count of this clone is one. The chain couples TRBV9 to TRBJ2-6; D possibly corresponds to TRBD1 (6 bases). The V gene's germline CDR1 is SGDLS and CDR2 YYNGEE. Trimming removed 3 bases from V and 2 bases from J, with 15 bases in between. The CDR3 has 17 amino acids. CDR3 sequence reads: CASSGDTVRTGANVLTF. The CDR3 DNA follows: TGTGCCAGCAGCGGGGACACGGTGAGGACTGGGGCCAACGTCCTGACTTTC.